Below are 6 T cell receptor beta chains sequenced from a single sample in a study of long-term antiretroviral therapy in people with HIV. They ran version v3.0 of the immunoSEQ assay at survey level. The repertoire was sequenced with immunoSEQ multiplex PCR; TCRdb's copy has only in-frame clones and lacks some. The sample lists roughly 30,000 clones, over 80% occurring once. This specimen was unsorted PBMCs, taken approximately 2.9 years after starting antiretroviral therapy. These receptors were taken from a man aged 25-45 years with HIV.

The chain is built from TRBV19 and TRBJ1-1, with TRBD1 matching 7 bases. CDR1 and CDR2 from the germline V gene are LNHDA and SQIVND (reference sequence). The junction had 6 bases not matched to a gene; V was cut back by 6 bases and J by 11 bases. CDR3 size: 11 residues. In DNA form, the CDR3 reads TGTGCCAGTAGGAGGACAGGTGGGGCTTTCTTT. Residues: CASRRTGGAFF.

The V and J genes are TRBV5-5 and TRBJ2-7, with TRBD2 matching 7 bases. With V trimmed by 3 bases and J by 3 bases, 9 bases remained unmatched. Germline assignment: CDR1 SGHKS and CDR2 YYEKEE (reference sequence). The CDR3 has 15 residues. The CDR3 reads CASSWGLLGLYEQYF. The CDR3 nucleotides read TGTGCCAGCAGCTGGGGACTACTAGGGCTCTACGAGCAGTACTTC.

The chain uses TRBV19 and TRBJ2-7; D is possibly TRBD1 (5 bases). Germline lookup yields CDR1 LNHDA and CDR2 SQIVND (reference sequence). The CDR3 length is 15 residues. Trimming stripped 1 base from V and 1 base from J, with 11 bases between. The CDR3 sequence: CASSIGIGVSYEQYF. The CDR3 DNA reads TGTGCCAGTAGTATAGGGATAGGGGTTTCCTACGAGCAGTACTTC. Full variable domain (rest looked up from reference TRBV19 and TRBJ2-7): DGGITQSPKYLFRKEGQNVTLSCEQNLNHDAMYWYRQDPGQGLRLIYYSQIVNDFQKGDIAEGYSVSREKKESFPLTVTSAQKNPTAFYLCASSIGIGVSYEQYFGPGTRLTVT.

J is TRBJ1-3 and V is TRBV7-2; D uncertain. V lost 1 base and J lost 8, with 3 bases in between. CDR1 is SGHTA, CDR2 FQGNSA, per germline. This CDR3 is 11 amino acids long. The CDR3 loop reads CASSLGYTIYF. The DNA of the CDR3 is TGTGCCAGCAGCTTAGGGTACACCATATATTTT. The full variable domain, its missing parts supplied by reference TRBV7-2 and TRBJ1-3, is GAGVSQSPSNKVTEKGKDVELRCDPISGHTALYWYRQSLGQGLEFLIYFQGNSAPDKSGLPSDRFSAERTGGSVSTLTIQRTQQEDSAVYLCASSLGYTIYFGEGSWLTVV.

This clone has just a few counts. The chain joins TRBV5-1 to TRBJ2-1; no clear D gene. The V and J ends lost 4 bases and 2 bases respectively, with 16 bases between them. Germline V gene data show CDR1 as SGHRS and CDR2 as YFSETQ. This CDR3 contains 16 residues. The CDR3 DNA is TGCGCCAGCAGCACGCAGAAGGAGATCCCCTACAATGAGCAGTTCTTC. Its protein product is CASSTQKEIPYNEQFF.

J is TRBJ1-3 and V is TRBV6-6; TRBD1 might be the D (6 bases). The germline CDR1 and CDR2 sequences are MNHNY and SVGAGI (reference sequence). This CDR3 contains 16 residues. The V gene lost 5 bases and the J gene lost 0 bases, with 14 bases spanning the gap. The DNA of the CDR3 is TGTGCCAGCAGTAAACCCCCAGGGGTCTCTGGAAACACCATATATTTT. It translates to CASSKPPGVSGNTIYF.